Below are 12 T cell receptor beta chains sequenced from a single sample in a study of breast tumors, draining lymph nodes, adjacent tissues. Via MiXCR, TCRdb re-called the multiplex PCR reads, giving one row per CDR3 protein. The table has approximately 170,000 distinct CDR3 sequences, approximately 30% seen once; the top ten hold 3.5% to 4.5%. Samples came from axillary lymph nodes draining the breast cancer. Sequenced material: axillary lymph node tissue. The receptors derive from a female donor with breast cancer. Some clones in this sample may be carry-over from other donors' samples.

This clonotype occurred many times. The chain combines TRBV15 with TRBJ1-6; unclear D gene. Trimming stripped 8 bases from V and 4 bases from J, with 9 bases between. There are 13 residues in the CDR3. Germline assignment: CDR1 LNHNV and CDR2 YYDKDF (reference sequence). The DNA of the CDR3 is TGTGCCACCGAAGACGATTATAATTCACCCCTCCACTTT. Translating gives CATEDDYNSPLHF.

This CDR3 reads CASKAGGPNNEQYF. The DNA of the CDR3 is TGTGCCAGTAAGGCGGGAGGACCGAACAATGAGCAGTATTTT. This rearrangement joins TRBV19 to TRBJ2-3; 8 bases fit TRBD2. This CDR3 is 14 amino acids long. V shed 7 bases, J shed 11 bases, and the junction held 14 bases outside the gene matches. CDR1 LNHDA and CDR2 SQIVND come from the germline V gene (reference sequence).

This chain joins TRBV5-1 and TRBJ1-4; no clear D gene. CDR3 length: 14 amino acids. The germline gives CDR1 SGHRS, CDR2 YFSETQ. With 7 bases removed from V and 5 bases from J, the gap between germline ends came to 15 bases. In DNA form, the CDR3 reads TGCGCCAGCGCCCTAGGAATGGGGAATGAAAAACTGTTTTTT. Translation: CASALGMGNEKLFF.

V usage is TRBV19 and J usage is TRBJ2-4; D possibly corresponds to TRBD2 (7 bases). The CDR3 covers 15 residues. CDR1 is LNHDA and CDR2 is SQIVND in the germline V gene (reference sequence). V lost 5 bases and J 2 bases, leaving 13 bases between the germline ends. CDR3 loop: CASSGGAGSKNIQYF. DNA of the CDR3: TGTGCCAGTAGTGGGGGGGCAGGGTCCAAAAACATTCAGTACTTC.

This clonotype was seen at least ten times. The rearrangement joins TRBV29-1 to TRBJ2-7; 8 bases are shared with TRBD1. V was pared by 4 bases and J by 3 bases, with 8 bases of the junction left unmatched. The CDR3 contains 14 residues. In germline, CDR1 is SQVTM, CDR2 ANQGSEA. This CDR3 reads CSVAETGAYYEQYF. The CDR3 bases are TGCAGCGTTGCCGAGACAGGGGCCTACTACGAGCAGTACTTC.

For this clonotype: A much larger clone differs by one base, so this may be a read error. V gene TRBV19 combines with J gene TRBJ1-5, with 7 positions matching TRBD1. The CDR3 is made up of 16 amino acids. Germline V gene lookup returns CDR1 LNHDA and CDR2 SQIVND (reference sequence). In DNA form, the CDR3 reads TGTGGCACCGGGACAGAGAACATTTATAGCAATCAGCCCCAGCATTTT. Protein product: CGTGTENIYSNQPQHF.

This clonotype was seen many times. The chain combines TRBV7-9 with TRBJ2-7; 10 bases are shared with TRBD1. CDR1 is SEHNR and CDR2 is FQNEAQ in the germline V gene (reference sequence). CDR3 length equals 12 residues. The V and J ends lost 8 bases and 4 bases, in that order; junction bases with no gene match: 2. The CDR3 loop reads CASGQGGYEQYF. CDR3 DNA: TGTGCCAGCGGACAGGGGGGATACGAGCAGTACTTC.

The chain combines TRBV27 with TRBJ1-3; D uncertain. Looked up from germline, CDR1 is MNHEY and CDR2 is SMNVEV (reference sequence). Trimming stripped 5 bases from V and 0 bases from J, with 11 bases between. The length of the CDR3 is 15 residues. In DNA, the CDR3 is TGTGCCAGCAGTGAATGGGGTAGCTCTGGAAACACCATATATTTT. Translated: CASSEWGSSGNTIYF.

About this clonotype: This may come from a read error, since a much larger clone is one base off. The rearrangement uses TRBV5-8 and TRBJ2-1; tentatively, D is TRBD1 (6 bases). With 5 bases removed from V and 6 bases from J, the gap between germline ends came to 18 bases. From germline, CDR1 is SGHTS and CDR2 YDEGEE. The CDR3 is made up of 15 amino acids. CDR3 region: CASRARQAPCNEQFF. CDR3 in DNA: TGTGCCAGCAGGGCAAGACAGGCCCCATGCAATGAGCAGTTCTTC.

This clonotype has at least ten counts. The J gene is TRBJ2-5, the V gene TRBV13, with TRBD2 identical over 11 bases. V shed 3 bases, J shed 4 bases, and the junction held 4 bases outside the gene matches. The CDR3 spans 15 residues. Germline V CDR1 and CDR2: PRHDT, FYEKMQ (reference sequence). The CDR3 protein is CASSFVAGGRETQYF. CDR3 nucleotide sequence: TGTGCCAGCAGCTTCGTAGCGGGGGGGCGAGAGACCCAGTACTTC.

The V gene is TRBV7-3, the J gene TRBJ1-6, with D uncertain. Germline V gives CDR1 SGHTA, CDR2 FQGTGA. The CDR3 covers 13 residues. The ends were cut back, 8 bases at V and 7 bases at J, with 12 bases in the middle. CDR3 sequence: CASGTSQNSPLHF. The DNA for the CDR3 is TGTGCCAGCGGCACGAGTCAGAATTCACCCCTCCACTTT.

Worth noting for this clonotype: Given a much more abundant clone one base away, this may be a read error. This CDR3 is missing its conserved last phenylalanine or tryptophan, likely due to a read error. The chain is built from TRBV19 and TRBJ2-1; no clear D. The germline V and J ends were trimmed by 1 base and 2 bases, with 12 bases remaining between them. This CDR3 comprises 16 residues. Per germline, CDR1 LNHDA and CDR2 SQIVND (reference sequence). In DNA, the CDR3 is TGTGCCAGTAGTATAGCAAGGACCGGACCCTACAATGAGCAGTTCTCC. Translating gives CASSIARTGPYNEQFS.